One sample yielded the 22 T cell receptor beta chains listed below, sequenced in a study of T cell responses to AZD1222 COVID-19 vaccine. Here immunoSEQ multiplex PCR was the method, and the copy in TCRdb shows in-frame clones only, minus some. Counted here are 100,000 to 150,000 clones, 88% occurring once; the ten biggest clones make up under 9%. Sequences were derived from peripheral blood, sampled on day 0 of AZD1222 vaccination. Receptors originate from an adult in good health.

V is TRBV4-2 and J is TRBJ1-2; 9 bases map to TRBD1. Per germline, CDR1 LGHNA and CDR2 YNFKEQ. The CDR3 is 16 amino acids. The trim removed 1 base at V and 6 bases at J, leaving 9 bases unmatched. This chain's CDR3 is CASSQVERTGEDGYTF. The CDR3 bases are TGTGCCAGCAGCCAAGTGGAGAGGACAGGGGAAGATGGCTACACCTTC.

V and J are TRBV12-3 or TRBV12-4 and TRBJ2-7; D is unresolved. The V and J ends lost 3 bases and 6 bases respectively, with 12 bases between them. CDR3 length equals 13 residues. The CDR3 reads CASSFGVPGEQYF. CDR3 nucleotides: TGTGCCAGCAGTTTTGGCGTACCGGGCGAGCAGTACTTC.

V and J are TRBV5-8 and TRBJ1-1; a weak D match, TRBD1 (6 bases). Trimming left V 0 bases short and J 5 bases short, with 14 bases between. CDR3 length: 15 residues. CDR1 and CDR2 from the germline V gene are SGHTS and YDEGEE. The CDR3 region has the DNA TGTGCCAGCAGCTTGGTTGGGGGGCGGGAGACTGAAGCTTTCTTT. It encodes CASSLVGGRETEAFF.

The chain recombines TRBV27 with TRBJ2-7; maybe TRBD2 (5 bases). The CDR3 is made up of 14 amino acids. Germline V gene sequence: CDR1 MNHEY, CDR2 SMNVEV (reference sequence). Deletions cut 6 bases from V and 8 bases from J, with 20 bases between. The CDR3 DNA sequence: TGTGCCAGCAGAACGAGCGCCCTGGAGGCTAAGCAGTACTTC. Protein sequence: CASRTSALEAKQYF.

This sequence joins TRBV6-8 and TRBJ2-7, with 9 positions matching TRBD2. Unmatched junction bases numbered 14, after V lost 11 bases and J lost 3 bases. CDR3 size: 15 residues. Germline V gene lookup returns CDR1 MNHGY and CDR2 SAAAGT. The CDR3 reads CAPRGGSGGNYEQYF. In DNA form, the CDR3 reads TGTGCCCCACGGGGGGGCAGCGGGGGGAACTACGAGCAGTACTTC.

The J gene is TRBJ2-7, the V gene TRBV12-3 or TRBV12-4, with D unclear. The CDR3 covers 13 residues. Trimming left V 3 bases short and J 4 bases short, with 10 bases between. CDR3 sequence reads: CASSFMTPYEQYF. The CDR3 DNA reads as TGTGCCAGCAGTTTCATGACACCTTACGAGCAGTACTTC.

The chain recombines TRBV19 with TRBJ1-1; D uncertain. The CDR3 length is 14 residues. Trimming left V 6 bases short and J 1 base short, with 12 bases between. The V gene's germline CDR1 is LNHDA and CDR2 SQIVND (reference sequence). In DNA form, the CDR3 reads TGTGCCAGTAGCAATCAGGTGAGGAACACTGAAGCTTTCTTT. Its protein product is CASSNQVRNTEAFF.

The genes are TRBV10-2 and TRBJ1-1; a possible D gene is TRBD1 (5 bases). Germline V CDR1 and CDR2: WSHSY, SAAADI. The CDR3 contains 12 residues. V gave up 4 bases and J gave up 4 bases, with 7 bases separating them. CDR3: CASSVGTTEAFF. CDR3 nucleotides: TGCGCCAGCAGTGTAGGGACCACTGAAGCTTTCTTT.

The rearrangement uses TRBV19 and TRBJ2-6; D assignment may be TRBD1 or TRBD2 (5 bases each). With 3 bases removed from V and 4 bases from J, the gap between germline ends came to 10 bases. The CDR3 loop spans 15 amino acids. Per the germline V gene, CDR1 is LNHDA and CDR2 is SQIVND (reference sequence). The CDR3 sequence: CASSMRGSGANVLTF. The DNA of the CDR3 is TGTGCCAGTAGTATGAGGGGATCAGGGGCCAACGTCCTGACTTTC.

This clone was detected only once. The CDR3 region has the DNA TGTGCCAGCTCCCTTAAGGGACCTCCTAGCGTCCTGACTTTC. Its translation: CASSLKGPPSVLTF. V and J are TRBV18 and TRBJ2-6; perhaps D is TRBD1 or TRBD2 (5 bases each). CDR1 KGHSH and CDR2 LQKENI come from the germline V gene. The length of the CDR3 is 14 residues. V was clipped by 6 bases and J by 12 bases, with 18 bases between them.

The chain recombines TRBV12-3 or TRBV12-4 with TRBJ1-3; unclear D gene. The CDR3 loop spans 12 amino acids. V was pared by 0 bases and J by 9 bases, with 6 bases between. The CDR3, as DNA: TGTGCCAGCAGTTTAGCCGAGGTCACCATATATTTT. Translating gives CASSLAEVTIYF.

This clone occurred a few times. The V and J genes are TRBV7-9 and TRBJ1-5, with 10 positions matching TRBD1. The CDR3 runs to 15 residues. Per germline, CDR1 SEHNR and CDR2 FQNEAQ (reference sequence). After removal of 6 bases from V and 4 bases from J, the junction contained 6 bases not matched to a gene. CDR3 region: CASSSDRGLNQPQHF. Written as DNA, the CDR3 is TGTGCCAGCAGTTCTGACAGGGGGCTAAATCAGCCCCAGCATTTT.

The rearrangement joins TRBV2 to TRBJ1-3, with TRBD1 identical over 9 bases. V dropped 5 bases and J dropped 3; count of bases not matched to a gene: 5. This CDR3 region has 15 residues. The germline CDR1 and CDR2 sequences are SNHLY and FYNNEI. DNA for the CDR3: TGTGCCAGCAGTTCACAGGGGGCGTATGGAAACACCATATATTTT. Residues: CASSSQGAYGNTIYF.

The chain couples TRBV4-2 to TRBJ2-3, with 9 bases aligning to TRBD2. Germline loops: CDR1 LGHNA, CDR2 YNFKEQ. The CDR3 loop spans 17 amino acids. J was trimmed by 2 bases and V by 0 bases; bases with no gene match: 6. The CDR3: CASSQDLAGKPTDTQYF. The CDR3 nucleotides read TGTGCCAGCAGCCAAGATCTAGCGGGGAAACCCACAGATACGCAGTATTTT.

The J gene is TRBJ1-1, the V gene TRBV10-3, with D unclear. V lost 6 bases and J 0 bases, leaving 8 bases between the germline ends. The germline gives CDR1 ENHRY, CDR2 SYGVKD. This CDR3 has 13 amino acids. CDR3 bases: TGTGCCATCAGCCTCGGGGTGAACACTGAAGCTTTCTTT. This translates into CAISLGVNTEAFF.

The rearrangement uses TRBV19 and TRBJ2-1, with D maybe TRBD1 (6 bases). This CDR3 is built from 14 residues. Germline CDR1 and CDR2: LNHDA and SQIVND (reference sequence). V lost 5 bases and J 1 base, leaving 9 bases between the germline ends. The CDR3 protein is CASSVTGSYNEQFF. For the CDR3, the DNA is TGTGCCAGTAGTGTGACAGGTTCCTACAATGAGCAGTTCTTC.

This chain joins TRBV7-3 and TRBJ2-1; tentatively, D is TRBD2 (6 bases). V was pared by 2 bases and J by 5 bases, with 16 bases between. The germline CDR1 and CDR2 sequences are SGHTA and FQGTGA. The CDR3 length is 16 residues. CDR3 region: CASSLGGSLANNEQFF. CDR3 nucleotide sequence: TGTGCCAGCAGCTTAGGGGGGAGCCTAGCGAACAATGAGCAGTTCTTC.

This clone was detected many times. V usage is TRBV4-2 and J usage is TRBJ2-3; D remains ambiguous. The germline CDR1 and CDR2 sequences are LGHNA and YNFKEQ. Trimming removed 1 base at V and 0 bases at J, with 8 bases between. The CDR3 runs to 15 residues. The CDR3 DNA follows: TGTGCCAGCAGCCAAGCCATAGGTAGCACAGATACGCAGTATTTT. It is translated as CASSQAIGSTDTQYF.

This sequence joins TRBV3-1 (or the pseudogene TRBV3-2) and TRBJ1-4; D gene uncertain. The CDR3 spans 13 residues. Trimming left V 5 bases short and J 8 bases short, with 12 bases between. In germline, CDR1 is LGHDT, CDR2 YNNKEL (reference sequence). The chain's CDR3 is CASSDGPREKLFF. In DNA, the CDR3 is TGTGCCAGCAGCGACGGTCCTAGGGAAAAACTGTTTTTT.

This chain joins TRBV30 and TRBJ1-2; D not resolved. Trimming removed 4 bases at V and 3 bases at J, with 9 bases between. CDR3 size: 12 residues. Germline CDR1 GTSNPN, CDR2 SVGIG (reference sequence). The CDR3 DNA sequence: TGTGCCTGGAAGACCTCAGACTATGGCTACACCTTC. Amino acid sequence: CAWKTSDYGYTF. The entire variable domain, with the rest obtained from reference TRBV30 and TRBJ1-2, is as follows: SQTIHQWPATLVQPVGSPLSLECTVEGTSNPNLYWYRQAAGRGLQLLFYSVGIGQISSEVPQNLSASRPQDRQFILSSKKLLLSDSGFYLCAWKTSDYGYTFGSGTRLTVV.

The chain has TRBV3-1 (or the pseudogene TRBV3-2) and TRBJ2-3; D tentatively fits TRBD1 or TRBD2 (6 bases each). This CDR3 is 15 amino acids long. CDR1 is LGHDT and CDR2 is YNNKEL in the germline V gene (reference sequence). With 4 bases removed from V and 3 bases from J, the gap between germline ends came to 14 bases. The CDR3: CASSPEGGRTDTQYF. The CDR3 region has the DNA TGTGCCAGCAGCCCAGAGGGGGGCAGAACAGATACGCAGTATTTT.

V and J are TRBV2 and TRBJ2-2; D is undetermined. CDR3 size: 13 residues. Germline values: CDR1 SNHLY, CDR2 FYNNEI. Trimming took 0 bases from V and 6 from J, leaving 5 bases between them. This CDR3 reads CASSEARPGELFF. DNA of the CDR3: TGTGCCAGCAGTGAAGCGAGGCCCGGGGAGCTGTTTTTT.